Listed below are T cell receptor beta chains from one sample, sequenced in a study of radiation and T cells in renal cell carcinoma. The repertoire was sequenced with immunoSEQ multiplex PCR; TCRdb's copy has only in-frame clones and lacks some. This table holds about 13,000 clones, roughly a third found once. Sequenced material: tumor tissue, taken from a patient whose treatment included radiotherapy and nephrectomy. These receptor sequences come from a man between 60 and 70 years old with renal cell carcinoma. The CDR3 runs from the conserved cysteine through the conserved F or W.

v_gene	j_gene	len	CDR3aa
TRBV7-8	TRBJ1-1	16	CASSGVQGIVRTEAFF
TRBV5-1	TRBJ1-1	14	CASSAGRRNTEAFF
TRBV27	TRBJ2-1	16	CASSSRLAGVGNEQFF
TRBV5-1	TRBJ2-3	13	CAGGTSPTDTQYF
TRBV9	TRBJ1-4	15	CASSVGGATNEKLFF
TRBV30	TRBJ1-2	14	CAWSTGISNYGYTF
TRBV5-6	TRBJ2-1	16	CASSPPLVSSYNEQFF
TRBV5-4	TRBJ1-2	15	CASSLPTGGDYGYTF
TRBV30	TRBJ1-2	13	CAWRAGLNYGYTF
TRBV2	TRBJ2-1	11	CASSSRVEQFF
TRBV6-5	TRBJ1-5	14	CASSPRASGQPQHF
TRBV5-6	TRBJ1-1	14	CASTPGVIGTEAFF
TRBV25-1	TRBJ1-2	13	CASSEPGGLGYTF
TRBV10-3	TRBJ2-1	14	CAISDALDRDEQFF
TRBV18	TRBJ2-2	17	CASSPGVASEVGGELFF
TRBV20-1	TRBJ2-5	11	CRRVIKETQYF
TRBV5-5	TRBJ1-1	13	CASSLWYSTEAFF
TRBV2	TRBJ2-1	14	CASLRVVADNEQFF
TRBV7-2	TRBJ2-7	15	CASSWEGQRSYEQYF
TRBV4-3	TRBJ1-1	16	CASSPGTGGRFAEAFF
TRBV19	TRBJ2-7	13	CASSIGQGHEQYF
TRBV5-1	TRBJ2-1	15	CASSLVVPGGYEQFF
TRBV7-9	TRBJ2-1	15	CASSPSGSNLNEQFF
TRBV5-4	TRBJ2-5	16	CASSFLGQGALETQYF
TRBV7-8	TRBJ2-5	17	CASSRPRDSGGPETQYF
TRBV2	TRBJ1-2	16	CASSEAKGQGRIGYTF
TRBV6-7	TRBJ2-3	18	CASSYPRLAGETTDTQYF
TRBV5-6	TRBJ2-1	13	CASSLALINEQFF
TRBV4-3	TRBJ2-1	15	CASSQVLGANIEQFF
TRBV5-6	TRBJ2-1	16	CASSLTSGRAWDEQFF
TRBV7-2	TRBJ1-1	14	CASSPDRGDTEAFF
TRBV18	TRBJ1-2	14	CASSPGASNYGYTF
TRBV4-1	TRBJ1-2	17	CASSQDWADQKDYGYTF
TRBV30	TRBJ1-1	15	CAWKYIGRGGTEAFF
TRBV6-1	TRBJ2-3	13	CASSEGRGDTQYF
TRBV2	TRBJ2-5	13	CASIRMGGETQYF
TRBV7-8	TRBJ1-6	14	CASSLEGRGSPLHF
TRBV18	TRBJ2-3	12	CASSPDRDTQYF
TRBV30	TRBJ1-5	13	CAWSPQGNQPQHF
TRBV6-1	TRBJ2-7	14	CASSLTGGPYEQYF
TRBV9	TRBJ2-1	16	CASSVAHLGGADEQFF
TRBV6-5	TRBJ1-1	16	CASSYRSPRFLTEAFF
TRBV30	TRBJ1-2	12	CAGSRGVYGYTF
TRBV7-2	TRBJ2-5	15	CASTQAGASSETQYF
TRBV4-2	TRBJ1-4	11	CASSQGEKLFF
TRBV5-5	TRBJ2-3	15	CASSLVSGSTDTQYF